What follows are 7 T cell receptor beta chains derived from one specimen sequenced in a study of early T cells in non-severe SARS-CoV-2 infection. In TCRdb, the 5' RACE reads were re-called with MiXCR into one record per CDR3 protein. The table has tens of thousands of distinct CDR3 sequences, about 9.9% seen once. Material for sequencing was whole blood. The receptors stem from an adult who was a healthcare worker with PCR-confirmed SARS-CoV-2 infection or an uninfected control (not recorded which).

This clonotype was counted many times. V gene TRBV5-1 combines with J gene TRBJ2-6; D gene unclear. The V end lost 4 bases, the J end lost 0 bases, and 14 bases lay between the germline ends. The germline CDR1 and CDR2 sequences are SGHRS and YFSETQ. The CDR3 consists of 17 residues. The CDR3 DNA reads as TGCGCCAGCAGCCCCACGTCGGGTTACTCTGGGGCCAACGTCCTGACTTTC. The encoded protein is CASSPTSGYSGANVLTF.

The V gene is TRBV2, the J gene TRBJ2-1; TRBD2 aligns across 12 bases. V was clipped by 6 bases and J by 8 bases; unmatched bases: 11. The CDR3 has 16 residues. Germline CDR1 SNHLY, CDR2 FYNNEI. CDR3: CASRRGLAGPSHEQFF. CDR3 sequence (DNA): TGTGCCAGCAGGAGGGGACTAGCGGGCCCCTCGCATGAGCAGTTCTTC.

The sample holds one count of this clonotype. An end of the junction does not agree with germline; a read error may underlie this. V gene TRBV29-1 combines with J gene TRBJ1-2, with D perhaps TRBD1 (6 bases). CDR1 and CDR2 from the germline V gene are SQVTM and ANQGSEA. CDR3 length: 9 amino acids. The CDR3 sequence is CSVEPGHPF. In DNA, the CDR3 is TGCAGCGTTGAACCGGGACACCCCTTC.

This clonotype came up a few times. The V and J genes are TRBV28 and TRBJ1-4; 9 bases align to TRBD1. J lost 8 bases, V lost 5 bases, and 6 bases had no gene match. CDR1 is MDHEN and CDR2 is SYDVKM in the germline V gene. The CDR3 is 14 residues long. The CDR3 nucleotides read TGTGCCAGCAGTACCGGACAGGGGTGGGAAAAACTGTTTTTT. This sequence encodes CASSTGQGWEKLFF.

This clonotype was observed many times. The chain has TRBV4-1 and TRBJ2-5, with 10 bases aligning to TRBD2. Germline V gene lookup returns CDR1 MGHRA and CDR2 YSYEKL. Trimming took 0 bases from V and 0 from J; bases not matched to a gene: 4. The CDR3 sequence is 17 residues long. The CDR3 nucleotides read TGCGCCAGCAGCCAAGATCCGGGACTAGCGCACCAAGAGACCCAGTACTTC. Amino acid sequence: CASSQDPGLAHQETQYF.

This clonotype was seen repeatedly, ten times or more. The chain combines TRBV5-6 with TRBJ2-7; D gene unclear. Germline V gene lookup returns CDR1 SGHDT and CDR2 YYEEEE. The V end lost 5 bases, the J end lost 4 bases, and 10 bases lay between the germline ends. The CDR3 covers 12 residues. CDR3 residues: CASSSTTYEQYF. DNA of the CDR3: TGTGCCAGCAGTTCTACCACATACGAGCAGTACTTC.

Many counts were recorded for this clonotype. This chain uses TRBV12-3 or TRBV12-4 with TRBJ1-5; unclear D gene. V was shortened by 2 bases and J by 6 bases, with 11 bases between the two germline ends. The CDR3 contains 14 residues. The CDR3 here is CASSLSDSGQPQHF. The CDR3 DNA is TGTGCCAGCAGTTTATCAGATTCGGGTCAGCCCCAGCATTTT.